A single sample is the source of the 27 T cell receptor beta chains below, sequenced in a study of shared clonotypes between healthy human individuals. Assay used: immunoSEQ multiplex PCR; TCRdb lists only in-frame clones, some missing. The table includes approximately 500,000 clones, about four fifths detected once. The specimen sequenced was PBMCs. The receptors were gathered from a middle-aged woman in good health. Some clones in this sample may be carry-over from other donors' samples.

The chain employs TRBV7-2 and TRBJ2-3; 10 bases agree with TRBD1. Germline V lookup: CDR1 SGHTA, CDR2 FQGNSA. CDR3 length: 15 residues. Losses at the gene ends were 4 bases for V and 3 bases for J; bases not matched to a gene: 4. This chain's CDR3 is CASSSGQGRTDTQYF. The CDR3 DNA follows: TGTGCCAGCAGCTCGGGACAGGGGAGGACAGATACGCAGTATTTT.

V and J are TRBV11-3 and TRBJ2-3; possible D gene TRBD1, 5 bases. The germline CDR1 and CDR2 sequences are SGHNT and YENEEA. Trimming took 0 bases from V and 4 from J, leaving 5 bases between them. The CDR3 spans 13 residues. CDR3 sequence: CASSLEGPDTQYF. DNA of the CDR3: TGTGCCAGCAGCTTAGAGGGGCCAGATACGCAGTATTTT.

The V gene is TRBV5-4, the J gene TRBJ2-1; 7 bases are shared with TRBD2. Germline V CDR1 and CDR2: SGHNT, YYREEE (reference sequence). The junction had 5 bases not matched to a gene; V was cut back by 2 bases and J by 6 bases. The CDR3 runs to 14 residues. The CDR3, as DNA: TGTGCCAGCAGCTTCCGCACTAGCGCCAATGAGCAGTTCTTC. This gives the protein CASSFRTSANEQFF.

Worth noting for this clone: This same CDR3 is encoded by further DNA sequences in the sample. The chain uses TRBV5-1 and TRBJ2-7; D unclear. Germline V gene sequence: CDR1 SGHRS, CDR2 YFSETQ. The CDR3 has 14 amino acids. V lost 1 base and J lost 1, with 9 bases in between. CDR3 residues: CASSLSGGSYEQYF. CDR3 DNA: TGCGCCAGCAGCTTGTCGGGTGGATCCTACGAGCAGTACTTC.

This chain joins TRBV5-6 and TRBJ2-3; 10 bases fit TRBD2. J was trimmed by 3 bases and V by 3 bases; bases with no gene match: 13. CDR3 size: 18 residues. Germline values: CDR1 SGHDT, CDR2 YYEEEE. CDR3 region: CASSSKGLAGEWTDTQYF. The CDR3 region has the DNA TGTGCCAGCAGCTCCAAGGGGCTAGCGGGAGAGTGGACAGATACGCAGTATTTT.

V usage is TRBV13 and J usage is TRBJ2-1, with 15 bases aligning to TRBD2. The CDR3 runs 20 residues. Per the germline V gene, CDR1 is PRHDT and CDR2 is FYEKMQ (reference sequence). V shed 3 bases and J 8 bases; nucleotides not matched to a gene: 17. The CDR3 spells CASSLRLLGLAGGPGDEQFF. Here the CDR3 DNA reads TGTGCCAGCAGCTTGAGGCTTCTCGGACTAGCGGGAGGGCCAGGTGATGAGCAGTTCTTC.

The rearrangement links TRBV5-4 to TRBJ2-1; 13 nucleotides agree with TRBD2. The CDR3 is 20 residues long. Trimming removed 1 base from V and 1 base from J; junction bases left unmatched: 11. CDR1 and CDR2 from the germline V gene are SGHNT and YYREEE (reference sequence). As DNA, the CDR3 is TGTGCCAGCAGCTTGCGACTAGGACTAGCGGGAGCGGGGTCCTACAATGAGCAGTTCTTC. Translating gives CASSLRLGLAGAGSYNEQFF.

This chain joins TRBV19 and TRBJ1-5, with D unclear. Germline V gene sequence: CDR1 LNHDA, CDR2 SQIVND (reference sequence). The V and J ends lost 0 bases and 7 bases respectively, with 4 bases between them. The CDR3 spans 12 residues. The CDR3 protein is CASSIDWQPQHF. The CDR3 DNA follows: TGTGCCAGTAGTATAGATTGGCAGCCCCAGCATTTT. The full variable domain, rest sourced from reference TRBV19 and TRBJ1-5, is DGGITQSPKYLFRKEGQNVTLSCEQNLNHDAMYWYRQDPGQGLRLIYYSQIVNDFQKGDIAEGYSVSREKKESFPLTVTSAQKNPTAFYLCASSIDWQPQHFGDGTRLSIL.

In DNA, the CDR3 is TGCGCCAGCAGCTTGGAGGCAGGGACAAACAATGAGCAGTTCTTC. It translates to CASSLEAGTNNEQFF. The chain joins TRBV5-1 to TRBJ2-1; D is possibly TRBD1 (6 bases). Trimming stripped 0 bases from V and 5 bases from J, with 12 bases between. The CDR3 is 15 residues long. Germline CDR1 and CDR2: SGHRS and YFSETQ.

This clone was found once. V usage is TRBV6-1 and J usage is TRBJ1-1; D unresolved. The germline V gene encodes CDR1 MNHNS and CDR2 SASEGT. Trimming pared 6 bases from V and 11 bases from J, leaving 22 bases between. The CDR3 length is 14 residues. The CDR3 nucleotides read TGTGCCAGCAGGGACGCCCAGCCGAAACCCAGGGCTTTCTTT. As protein: CASRDAQPKPRAFF.

CDR3 residues: CASSCNTDTQYF. In DNA form, the CDR3 reads TGTGCCAGCAGTTGTAACACAGATACGCAGTATTTT. The chain joins TRBV27 to TRBJ2-3; D is unresolved. Germline CDR1 and CDR2: MNHEY and SMNVEV (reference sequence). CDR3 length: 12 residues. The V end was cut by 4 bases, the J end by 2 bases, with 4 bases between.

This chain joins TRBV29-1 and TRBJ2-3, with TRBD2 identical over 12 bases. This CDR3 spans 16 amino acids. The trim removed 4 bases at V and 6 bases at J, leaving 11 bases unmatched. Germline V gene data show CDR1 as SQVTM and CDR2 as ANQGSEA. The CDR3 DNA reads as TGCAGCGTTGGGGGGCTAGCGGGAGGGCCGCTGGATACGCAGTATTTT. Protein: CSVGGLAGGPLDTQYF.

This chain joins TRBV19 and TRBJ2-6; no reliable D call. Trimming shortened V by 4 bases and J by 1 base, and 14 bases separated the two germline ends. The CDR3 runs 17 residues. From germline, CDR1 is LNHDA and CDR2 SQIVND (reference sequence). The CDR3 bases are TGTGCCAGTAGTAATAGAGAAGGGAAATCTGGGGCCAACGTCCTGACTTTC. Protein sequence: CASSNREGKSGANVLTF.

In its sample, this clone was seen once. The genes are TRBV28 and TRBJ2-1; tentative D call: TRBD1 (5 bases). The germline gives CDR1 MDHEN, CDR2 SYDVKM. The CDR3 sequence is 15 residues long. The V end was cut by 6 bases, the J end by 3 bases, with 15 bases between. CDR3 sequence reads: CASSSTGNHYNEQFF. In DNA, the CDR3 is TGTGCCAGCAGCTCCACAGGCAACCACTACAATGAGCAGTTCTTC. Variable domain in full (rest from reference TRBV28 and TRBJ2-1): DVKVTQSSRYLVKRTGEKVFLECVQDMDHENMFWYRQDPGLGLRLIYFSYDVKMKEKGDIPEGYSVSREKKERFSLILESASTNQTSMYLCASSSTGNHYNEQFFGPGTRLTVL.

The chain employs TRBV28 and TRBJ2-5; 7 bases are a match to TRBD1. The J call may be wrong; the DNA end is better matched by TRBJ2-7. The length of the CDR3 is 13 residues. The V gene's germline CDR1 is MDHEN and CDR2 SYDVKM. Here the CDR3 DNA reads TGTGCCAGCAGTCGGGCAGGGGGCTACGAGCAGTACTTC. It translates to CASSRAGGYEQYF.

The chain joins TRBV5-1 to TRBJ2-1; 10 bases agree with TRBD2. After removal of 4 bases from V and 6 bases from J, the junction contained 7 bases not matched to a gene. CDR1 SGHRS and CDR2 YFSETQ come from the germline V gene. The CDR3 has 15 residues. CDR3 nucleotide sequence: TGCGCCAGCAGCCCGGGGCTAGCGGGAGTCAATGAGCAGTTCTTC. Protein product: CASSPGLAGVNEQFF.

This clone was seen a handful of times. J is TRBJ2-1 and V is TRBV11-3, with D uncertain. Between the trimmed V and J ends, which lost 5 bases and 5 bases, there was a span of 10 bases. CDR3 length: 13 residues. CDR1 and CDR2 (germline): SGHNT, YENEEA. Here the CDR3 DNA reads TGTGCCAGCAGCCCACGGACCAACAATGAGCAGTTCTTC. Its translation: CASSPRTNNEQFF.

The chain is built from TRBV18 and TRBJ2-1, with D possibly being TRBD2 (5 bases). CDR1 KGHSH and CDR2 LQKENI come from the germline V gene. The ends were cut back, 1 base at V and 0 bases at J, with 10 bases in the middle. The length of the CDR3 is 16 residues. The CDR3 sequence: CASSPRAASSYNEQFF. CDR3 bases: TGTGCCAGCTCACCACGAGCGGCAAGCTCCTACAATGAGCAGTTCTTC.

The J gene is TRBJ2-6, the V gene TRBV11-2; D is ambiguous. The V gene lost 5 bases and the J gene lost 1 base, with 6 bases spanning the gap. Per germline, CDR1 SGHAT and CDR2 FQNNGV. The CDR3 loop spans 14 amino acids. In nucleotides, the CDR3 is TGTGCCAGCAGCGCGACGTCTGGGGCCAACGTCCTGACTTTC. This encodes CASSATSGANVLTF.

The V and J genes are TRBV28 and TRBJ1-3; perhaps TRBD1 as D (6 bases). This CDR3 is 14 amino acids long. V gave up 6 bases and J gave up 4 bases, with 13 bases separating them. The germline V gene has CDR1 MDHEN and CDR2 SYDVKM. The CDR3 nucleotides read TGTGCCAGCAGACTACAGGGCCTAGGAAACACCATATATTTT. This encodes CASRLQGLGNTIYF.

The V gene is TRBV27, the J gene TRBJ2-3; 14 nucleotides agree with TRBD2. There are 19 residues in the CDR3. Germline V gene lookup returns CDR1 MNHEY and CDR2 SMNVEV (reference sequence). V dropped 4 bases and J dropped 1; count of bases not matched to a gene: 10. CDR3 protein: CASSYRLAGGPMGTDTQYF. Written as DNA, the CDR3 is TGTGCCAGCAGTTACCGACTAGCGGGAGGGCCTATGGGCACAGATACGCAGTATTTT.

V and J are TRBV5-1 and TRBJ2-1; maybe TRBD2 (6 bases). The CDR3 is 16 amino acids. Germline-derived CDR1 and CDR2 are SGHRS and YFSETQ. Trimming removed 2 bases at V and 4 bases at J, with 16 bases between. The CDR3 spells CASSLLGLGLYNEQFF. In DNA, the CDR3 is TGCGCCAGCAGCTTATTGGGACTTGGGTTATACAATGAGCAGTTCTTC.

This sequence joins TRBV27 and TRBJ2-1; D gene ambiguous. Trimming took off 6 bases at V and 3 bases at J, with 9 bases between the two ends. The CDR3 is made up of 13 amino acids. The germline V gene has CDR1 MNHEY and CDR2 SMNVEV (reference sequence). CDR3 nucleotide sequence: TGTGCCAGCAGACGAATTAACTACAATGAGCAGTTCTTC. Translated: CASRRINYNEQFF.

The rearrangement links TRBV2 to TRBJ2-5; maybe TRBD1 (5 bases). Trimming cost V 6 bases and J 4 bases, with 9 bases left between them. Germline values: CDR1 SNHLY, CDR2 FYNNEI. The CDR3 totals 12 residues. CDR3 bases: TGTGCCAGCAGATCCGACAGAGAGACCCAGTACTTC. It encodes CASRSDRETQYF.

V is TRBV18 and J is TRBJ2-3; D is unresolved. CDR3 size: 16 residues. V was trimmed by 0 bases and J by 6 bases, leaving 16 bases between them. Germline V CDR1 and CDR2: KGHSH, LQKENI. CDR3 residues: CASSPPYSPPGDTQYF. CDR3 nucleotide sequence: TGTGCCAGCTCACCACCGTATAGCCCGCCTGGGGATACGCAGTATTTT.

The rearrangement joins TRBV4-3 to TRBJ2-1, with D unresolved. This CDR3 comprises 14 residues. The ends were cut back, 0 bases at V and 4 bases at J, with 7 bases in the middle. From germline, CDR1 is LGHNA and CDR2 YSLEER. DNA for the CDR3: TGCGCCAGCAGCCAAGATGCGGAGTACAATGAGCAGTTCTTC. Translating gives CASSQDAEYNEQFF.

V is TRBV27 and J is TRBJ2-7, with unresolved D. Trimming took off 6 bases at V and 0 bases at J, with 9 bases between the two ends. The CDR3 runs 13 residues. The germline CDR1 and CDR2 sequences are MNHEY and SMNVEV (reference sequence). The CDR3 region is CASSGRFSYEQYF. DNA of the CDR3: TGTGCCAGCAGCGGACGGTTCTCCTACGAGCAGTACTTC.